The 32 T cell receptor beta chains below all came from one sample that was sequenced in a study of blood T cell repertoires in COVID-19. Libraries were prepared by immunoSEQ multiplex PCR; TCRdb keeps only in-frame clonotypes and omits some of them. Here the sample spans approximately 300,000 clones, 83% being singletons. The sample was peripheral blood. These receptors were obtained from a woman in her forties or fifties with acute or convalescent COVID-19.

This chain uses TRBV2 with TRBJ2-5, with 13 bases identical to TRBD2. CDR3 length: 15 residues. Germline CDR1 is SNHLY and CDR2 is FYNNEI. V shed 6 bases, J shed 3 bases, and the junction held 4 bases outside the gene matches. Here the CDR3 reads CASSAGTSGEETQYF. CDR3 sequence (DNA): TGTGCCAGCAGCGCTGGGACTAGCGGGGAAGAGACCCAGTACTTC.

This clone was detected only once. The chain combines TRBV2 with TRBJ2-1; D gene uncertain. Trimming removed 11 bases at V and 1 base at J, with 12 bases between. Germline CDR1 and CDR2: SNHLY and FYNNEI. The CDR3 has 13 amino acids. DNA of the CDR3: TGTGCCTGCGGCCCAATGTCCTACAATGAGCAGTTCTTC. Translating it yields CACGPMSYNEQFF.

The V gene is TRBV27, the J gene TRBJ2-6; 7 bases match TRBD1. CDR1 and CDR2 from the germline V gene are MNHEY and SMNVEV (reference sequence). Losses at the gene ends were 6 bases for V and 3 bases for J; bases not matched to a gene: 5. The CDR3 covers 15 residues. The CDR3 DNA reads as TGTGCCAGCAGCTCGACAGGGTTTGGGGCCAACGTCCTGACTTTC. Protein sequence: CASSSTGFGANVLTF.

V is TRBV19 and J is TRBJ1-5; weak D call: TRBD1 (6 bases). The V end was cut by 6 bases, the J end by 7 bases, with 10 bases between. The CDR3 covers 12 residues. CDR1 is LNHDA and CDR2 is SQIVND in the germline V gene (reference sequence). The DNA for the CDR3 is TGTGCCAGTAGCCCTGGACAGCAGCCCCAGCATTTT. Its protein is CASSPGQQPQHF.

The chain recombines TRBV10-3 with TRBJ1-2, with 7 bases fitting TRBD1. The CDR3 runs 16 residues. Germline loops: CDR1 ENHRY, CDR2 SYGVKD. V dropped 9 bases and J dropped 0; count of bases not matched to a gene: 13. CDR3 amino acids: CAIYPGQTDANYGYTF. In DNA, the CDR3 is TGTGCCATATACCCGGGACAGACAGATGCTAACTATGGCTACACCTTC.

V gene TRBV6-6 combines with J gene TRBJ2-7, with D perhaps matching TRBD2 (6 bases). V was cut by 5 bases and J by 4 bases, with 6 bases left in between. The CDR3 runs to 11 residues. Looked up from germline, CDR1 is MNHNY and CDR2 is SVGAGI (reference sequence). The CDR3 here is CASSGGYEQYV. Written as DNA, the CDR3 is TGTGCCAGCAGTGGGGGGTACGAGCAGTACGTC.

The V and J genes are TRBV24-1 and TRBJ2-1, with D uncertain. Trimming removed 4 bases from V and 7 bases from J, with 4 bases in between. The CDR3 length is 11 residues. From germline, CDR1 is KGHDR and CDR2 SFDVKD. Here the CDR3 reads CATSDSNEQFF. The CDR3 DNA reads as TGTGCCACCAGTGACTCTAATGAGCAGTTCTTC.

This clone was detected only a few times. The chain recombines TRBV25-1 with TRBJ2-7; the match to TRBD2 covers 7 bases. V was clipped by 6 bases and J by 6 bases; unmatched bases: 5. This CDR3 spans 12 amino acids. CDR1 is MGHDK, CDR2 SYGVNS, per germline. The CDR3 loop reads CASSGGGFEQYV. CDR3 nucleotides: TGTGCCAGCAGCGGGGGAGGGTTCGAGCAGTACGTC.

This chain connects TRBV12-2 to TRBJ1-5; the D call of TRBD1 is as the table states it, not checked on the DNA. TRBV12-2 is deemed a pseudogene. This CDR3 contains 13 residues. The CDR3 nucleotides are TGTGCAAGTCGCTCCCCACATAAGCAGCCCCAGCATTTT. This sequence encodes CASRSPHKQPQHF.

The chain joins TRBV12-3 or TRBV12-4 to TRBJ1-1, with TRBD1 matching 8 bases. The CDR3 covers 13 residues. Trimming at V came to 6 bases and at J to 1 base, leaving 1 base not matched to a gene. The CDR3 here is CASRGQGNTEAFF. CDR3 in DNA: TGTGCCAGCAGAGGACAGGGGAACACTGAAGCTTTCTTT.

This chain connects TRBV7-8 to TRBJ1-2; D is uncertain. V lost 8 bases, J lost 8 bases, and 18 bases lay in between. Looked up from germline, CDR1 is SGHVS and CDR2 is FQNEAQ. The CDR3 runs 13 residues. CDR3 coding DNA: TGTGCCAGCTCCCGGGCGGGGTCTGTAGGCTACACCTTC. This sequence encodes CASSRAGSVGYTF.

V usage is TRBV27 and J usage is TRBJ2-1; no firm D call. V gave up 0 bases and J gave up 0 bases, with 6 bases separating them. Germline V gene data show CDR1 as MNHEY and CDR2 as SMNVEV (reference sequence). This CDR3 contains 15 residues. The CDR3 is CASSLSVSSYNEQFF. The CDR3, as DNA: TGTGCCAGCAGTTTATCCGTGAGCTCCTACAATGAGCAGTTCTTC.

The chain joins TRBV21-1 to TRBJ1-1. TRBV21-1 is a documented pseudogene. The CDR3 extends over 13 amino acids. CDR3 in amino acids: CASSKGGDTEAFF. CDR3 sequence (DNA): TGTGCCAGCAGCAAAGGGGGGGACACTGAAGCTTTCTTT.

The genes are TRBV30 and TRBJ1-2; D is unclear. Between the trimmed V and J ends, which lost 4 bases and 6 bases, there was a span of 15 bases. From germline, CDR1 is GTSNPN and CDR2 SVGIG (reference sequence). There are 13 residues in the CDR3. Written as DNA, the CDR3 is TGTGCCTGGAAATCCTGGGTGGCGGATGGCTACACCTTC. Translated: CAWKSWVADGYTF.

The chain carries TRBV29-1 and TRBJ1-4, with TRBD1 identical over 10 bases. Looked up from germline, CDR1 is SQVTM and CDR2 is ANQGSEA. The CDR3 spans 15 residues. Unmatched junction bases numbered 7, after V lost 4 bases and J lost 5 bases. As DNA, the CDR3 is TGCAGCGTTGGGACAGGGGGAAGGCCAAATGAAAAACTGTTTTTT. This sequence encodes CSVGTGGRPNEKLFF.

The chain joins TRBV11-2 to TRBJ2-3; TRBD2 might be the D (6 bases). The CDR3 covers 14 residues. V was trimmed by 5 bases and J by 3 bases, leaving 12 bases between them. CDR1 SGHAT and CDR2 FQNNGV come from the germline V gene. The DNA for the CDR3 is TGTGCCAGCAGCCCCTCGGCGGGGACAGATACGCAGTATTTT. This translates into CASSPSAGTDTQYF.

CDR3 region: CASSFSRNTEAFF. For the CDR3, the DNA is TGTGCCAGCAGCTTTAGCCGGAACACTGAAGCTTTCTTT. This sequence joins TRBV11-2 and TRBJ1-1; D is undetermined. Looked up from germline, CDR1 is SGHAT and CDR2 is FQNNGV. The CDR3 is made up of 13 amino acids. V lost 3 bases and J lost 1, with 6 bases in between.

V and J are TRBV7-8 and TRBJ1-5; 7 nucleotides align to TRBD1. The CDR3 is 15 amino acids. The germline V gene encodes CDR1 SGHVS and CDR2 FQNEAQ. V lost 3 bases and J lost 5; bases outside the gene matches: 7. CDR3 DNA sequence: TGTGCCAGCAGCTTTTCGGGAGGGGGCGATCAGCCCCAGCATTTT. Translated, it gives CASSFSGGGDQPQHF.

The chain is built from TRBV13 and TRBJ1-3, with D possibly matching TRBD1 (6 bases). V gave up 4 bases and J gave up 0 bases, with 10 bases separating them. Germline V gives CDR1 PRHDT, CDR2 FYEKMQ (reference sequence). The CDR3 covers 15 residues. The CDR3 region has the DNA TGTGCCAGCAGCTCCAAACAGGGCTCTGGAAACACCATATATTTT. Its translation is CASSSKQGSGNTIYF.

The CDR3 DNA sequence: TGCGCCAGCAGCTTTTATGGGGGCTCGGGCACAGATACGCAGTATTTT. It encodes CASSFYGGSGTDTQYF. V and J are TRBV5-1 and TRBJ2-3; D perhaps matches TRBD1 (6 bases). The CDR3 covers 16 residues. Trimming removed 2 bases from V and 1 base from J, with 14 bases in between. CDR1 SGHRS and CDR2 YFSETQ come from the germline V gene.

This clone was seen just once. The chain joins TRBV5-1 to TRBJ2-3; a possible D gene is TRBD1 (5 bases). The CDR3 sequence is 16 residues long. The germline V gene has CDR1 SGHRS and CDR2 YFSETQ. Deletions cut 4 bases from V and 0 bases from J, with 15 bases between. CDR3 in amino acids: CASSRGVDTSTDTQYF. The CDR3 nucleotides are TGCGCCAGCAGCAGGGGCGTAGACACTAGCACAGATACGCAGTATTTT.

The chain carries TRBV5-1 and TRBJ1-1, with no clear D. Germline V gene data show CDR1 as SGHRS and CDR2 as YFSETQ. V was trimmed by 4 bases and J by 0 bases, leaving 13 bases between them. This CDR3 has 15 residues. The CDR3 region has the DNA TGCGCCAGCAGCCCGGTTCAGAGGGTGAACACTGAAGCTTTCTTT. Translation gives CASSPVQRVNTEAFF.

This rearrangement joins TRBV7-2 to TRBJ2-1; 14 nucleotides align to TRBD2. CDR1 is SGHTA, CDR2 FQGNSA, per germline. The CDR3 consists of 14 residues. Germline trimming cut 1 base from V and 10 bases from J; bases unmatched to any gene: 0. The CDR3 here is CASSLGLAGGEQFF. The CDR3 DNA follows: TGTGCCAGCAGCTTAGGACTAGCGGGGGGGGAGCAGTTCTTC.

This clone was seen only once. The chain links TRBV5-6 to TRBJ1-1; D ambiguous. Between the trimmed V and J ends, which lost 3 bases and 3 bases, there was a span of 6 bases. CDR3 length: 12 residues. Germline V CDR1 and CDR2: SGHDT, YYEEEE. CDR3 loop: CASSWQDTEAFF. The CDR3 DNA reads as TGTGCCAGCAGCTGGCAGGACACTGAAGCTTTCTTT.

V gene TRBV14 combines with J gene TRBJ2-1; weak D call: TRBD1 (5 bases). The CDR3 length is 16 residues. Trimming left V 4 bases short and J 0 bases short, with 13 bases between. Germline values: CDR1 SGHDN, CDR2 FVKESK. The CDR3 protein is CASSPITGVSYNEQFF. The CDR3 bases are TGTGCCAGCAGCCCAATAACAGGAGTCTCCTACAATGAGCAGTTCTTC.

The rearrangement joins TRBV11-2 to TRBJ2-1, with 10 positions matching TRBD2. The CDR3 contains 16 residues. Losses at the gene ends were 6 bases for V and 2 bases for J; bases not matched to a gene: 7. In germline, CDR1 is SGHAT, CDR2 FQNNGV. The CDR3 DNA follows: TGTGCCAGCAGATCCGGGACTAGCGACACCTACAATGAGCAGTTCTTC. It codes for CASRSGTSDTYNEQFF.

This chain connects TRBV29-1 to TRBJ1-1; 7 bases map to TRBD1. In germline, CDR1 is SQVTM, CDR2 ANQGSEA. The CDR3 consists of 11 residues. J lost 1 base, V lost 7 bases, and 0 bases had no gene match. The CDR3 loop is CSGQGNTEAFF. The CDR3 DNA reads TGCAGCGGACAGGGGAACACTGAAGCTTTCTTT.

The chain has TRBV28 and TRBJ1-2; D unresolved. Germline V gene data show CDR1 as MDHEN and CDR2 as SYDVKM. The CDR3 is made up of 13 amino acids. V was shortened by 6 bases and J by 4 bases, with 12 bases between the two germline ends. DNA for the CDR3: TGTGCCAGCAGGCGATCGAGGAGCTATGGCTACACCTTC. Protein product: CASRRSRSYGYTF.

The CDR3 protein is CASSPMGLAGQGYEQYF. For the CDR3, the DNA is TGTGCCAGCTCACCAATGGGACTAGCGGGGCAGGGGTACGAGCAGTACTTC. The J gene is TRBJ2-7, the V gene TRBV18; 13 bases match TRBD2. Germline V gene data show CDR1 as KGHSH and CDR2 as LQKENI. V trimming: 2 bases; J trimming: 4 bases; junction bases outside the gene matches: 8. CDR3 length equals 17 residues.

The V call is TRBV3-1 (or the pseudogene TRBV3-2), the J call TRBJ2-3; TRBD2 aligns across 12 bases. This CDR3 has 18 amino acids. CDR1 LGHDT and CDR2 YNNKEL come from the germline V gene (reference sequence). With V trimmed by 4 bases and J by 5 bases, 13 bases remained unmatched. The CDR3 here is CASSLVPLAGGLGDTQYF. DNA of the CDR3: TGTGCCAGCAGCCTCGTTCCCCTAGCGGGGGGGCTGGGAGATACGCAGTATTTT.

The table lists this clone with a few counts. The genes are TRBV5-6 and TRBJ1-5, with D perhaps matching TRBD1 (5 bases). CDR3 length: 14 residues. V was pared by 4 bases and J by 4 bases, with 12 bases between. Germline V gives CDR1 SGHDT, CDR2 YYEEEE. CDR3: CASSNWGGNQPQHF. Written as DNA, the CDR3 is TGTGCCAGCAGCAATTGGGGGGGTAATCAGCCCCAGCATTTT.

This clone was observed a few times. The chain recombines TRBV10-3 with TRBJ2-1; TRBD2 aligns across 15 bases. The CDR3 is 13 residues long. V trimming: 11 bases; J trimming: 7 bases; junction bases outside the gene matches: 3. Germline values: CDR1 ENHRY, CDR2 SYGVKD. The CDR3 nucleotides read TGTGCCTTGGGACTAGCGGGAGGTAATGAGCAGTTCTTC. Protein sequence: CALGLAGGNEQFF.